This T cell receptor beta chain stems from a study of T cells in Graves' hyperthyroidism and ophthalmopathy. Newly diagnosed hyperthyroidism patients aged 18 to 65 years had disease lasting under 2 months. Diagnoses rested on clinical symptoms, serum thyroxine and TRAb, thyroid ultrasound and orbital computed tomography. The CDR3 has 16 residues. Germline V gene sequence: CDR1 SGHTA, CDR2 FQGNSA. Trimming took off 5 bases at V and 4 bases at J, with 20 bases between the two ends. RNA transcripts provided the source from which TCR beta CDR3 regions were amplified. When the TCR CDR3 underwent first-round RT-PCR, the HTBI primer set was used. TCRdb re-called the multiplex PCR reads with MiXCR, one entry per CDR3 protein. Among around 340,000 distinct CDR3 sequences, approximately 15% were seen once, and the ten largest hold 20% to 25%. This clonotype was seen at least ten times. The antigen is undetermined.

Study conclusions and caveats: Most expanded thyroid clonotypes above 0.001 also appeared in blood.

The chain combines TRBV7-2 with TRBJ2-5; a possible D gene is TRBD2 (6 bases). The TCR sequence derives from a woman in her twenties or thirties with Graves' hyperthyroidism. Sequenced: blood. The CDR3 DNA follows: TGTGCCAGCAGCCCATCACAACCGGGAGCACCAGAGACCCAGTACTTC. Amino acids: CASSPSQPGAPETQYF. Using reference TRBV7-2 and TRBJ2-5 for the parts outside the CDR3, the full variable domain is GAGVSQSPSNKVTEKGKDVELRCDPISGHTALYWYRQSLGQGLEFLIYFQGNSAPDKSGLPSDRFSAERTGGSVSTLTIQRTQQEDSAVYLCASSPSQPGAPETQYFGPGTRLLVL.